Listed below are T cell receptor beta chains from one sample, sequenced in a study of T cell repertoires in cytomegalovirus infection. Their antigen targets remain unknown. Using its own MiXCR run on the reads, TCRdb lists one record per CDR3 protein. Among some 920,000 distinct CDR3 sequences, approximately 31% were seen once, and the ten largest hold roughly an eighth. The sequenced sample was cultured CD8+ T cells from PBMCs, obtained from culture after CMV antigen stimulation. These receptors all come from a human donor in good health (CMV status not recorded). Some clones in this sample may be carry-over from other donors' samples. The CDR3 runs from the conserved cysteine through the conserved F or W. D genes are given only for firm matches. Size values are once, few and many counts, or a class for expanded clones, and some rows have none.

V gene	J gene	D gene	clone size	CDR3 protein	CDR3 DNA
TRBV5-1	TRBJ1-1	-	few	CASTQAVNTEAFF	TGCGCCAGCACCCAAGCAGTGAACACTGAAGCTTTCTTT
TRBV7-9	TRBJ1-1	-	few	CASSLATPEAFF	TGTGCCAGCAGCTTAGCTACGCCTGAAGCTTTCTTT
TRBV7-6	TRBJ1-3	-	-	CASSLSQGHFTGNTIYF	TGTGCCAGCAGCTTATCACAGGGTCACTTTACCGGAAACACCATATATTTT
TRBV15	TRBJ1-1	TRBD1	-	CATTHRGGTEAFF	TGTGCCACTACTCACAGGGGAGGAACTGAAGCTTTCTTT
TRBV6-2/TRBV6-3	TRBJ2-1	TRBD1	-	CASISDRGGRMNEQFF	TGTGCCAGCATTTCCGACAGGGGAGGTAGGATGAATGAGCAGTTCTTC
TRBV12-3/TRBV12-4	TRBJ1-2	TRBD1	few	CASSQTGAYGYTF	TGTGCCAGCAGCCAAACAGGGGCCTATGGCTACACCTTC
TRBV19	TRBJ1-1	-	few	CASSTPGVGGTEAFF	TGTGCCAGTAGTACCCCTGGGGTAGGAGGCACTGAAGCTTTCTTT
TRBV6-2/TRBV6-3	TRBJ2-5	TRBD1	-	CASSYTGDTETQYF	TGTGCCAGCAGTTACACAGGGGATACGGAGACCCAGTACTTC
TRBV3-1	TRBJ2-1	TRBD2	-	CASSPQTSGGYEQFF	TGTGCCAGCAGCCCACAGACTAGCGGGGGCTATGAGCAGTTCTTC
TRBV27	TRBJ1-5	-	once	CASSLLGDRSPPQHF	TGTGCCAGCAGTTTATTGGGGGACCGCAGTCCCCCCCAGCATTTT
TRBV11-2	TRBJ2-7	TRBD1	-	CASSAKRVTGDEQYF	TGTGCCAGCAGCGCTAAACGGGTTACAGGGGACGAGCAGTACTTC
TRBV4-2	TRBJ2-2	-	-	CASSQDLVLAGELFF	TGTGCCAGCAGCCAAGATCTGGTACTAGCCGGGGAGCTGTTTTTT
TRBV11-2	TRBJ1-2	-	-	CASSLVVGAPNYGYTF	TGTGCCAGCAGCTTAGTCGTAGGAGCCCCTAACTATGGCTACACCTTC
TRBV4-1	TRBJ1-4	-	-	CASSQNVGANEKLFF	TGCGCCAGCAGCCAAAACGTCGGAGCTAATGAAAAACTGTTTTTT
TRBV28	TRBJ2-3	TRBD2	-	CASSLAGGIDTQYF	TGTGCCAGCAGTTTAGCGGGGGGCATAGATACGCAGTATTTT
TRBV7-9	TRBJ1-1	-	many	CASSLGLEAFF	TGTGCCAGCAGCTTGGGCCTTGAAGCTTTCTTT
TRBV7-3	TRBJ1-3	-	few	CASSFRGESGNTIYF	TGTGCCAGCAGCTTTCGAGGAGAGTCTGGAAACACCATATATTTT
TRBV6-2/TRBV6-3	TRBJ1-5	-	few	CASSYWDTKGQPQHF	TGTGCCAGCAGTTACTGGGACACCAAGGGGCAGCCCCAGCATTTT
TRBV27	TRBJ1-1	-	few	CASRFLQGWTEAFF	TGTGCCAGCAGGTTCCTACAAGGTTGGACTGAAGCTTTCTTT
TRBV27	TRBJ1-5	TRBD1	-	CASSSQGGLGNQPQHF	TGTGCCAGCAGTTCGCAAGGGGGCTTAGGCAATCAGCCCCAGCATTTT
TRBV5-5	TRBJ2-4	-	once	CASSLVQGTKNIQYF	TGTGCCAGCAGCTTGGTTCAAGGCACCAAAAACATTCAGTACTTC
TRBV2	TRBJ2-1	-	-	CASSMTDVEQFF	TGTGCCAGCAGTATGACGGATGTGGAGCAGTTCTTC
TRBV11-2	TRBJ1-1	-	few	CASSLSPRGEAFF	TGTGCCAGCAGCTTGTCTCCTCGGGGAGAAGCTTTCTTT
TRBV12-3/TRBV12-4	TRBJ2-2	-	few	CASSLGSPDTGELFF	TGTGCCAGCAGTTTGGGGAGCCCGGACACCGGGGAGCTGTTTTTT
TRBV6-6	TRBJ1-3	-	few	CASSEAVSGNTIYF	TGTGCCAGCAGTGAGGCGGTCTCTGGAAACACCATATATTTT
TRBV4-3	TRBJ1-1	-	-	CASSQEDAPNTEAFF	TGCGCCAGCAGCCAAGAGGATGCCCCGAACACTGAAGCTTTCTTT
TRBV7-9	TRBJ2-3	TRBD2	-	CASIRSGGRNTDTQYF	TGTGCCAGCATCCGATCGGGGGGGAGGAACACAGATACGCAGTATTTT
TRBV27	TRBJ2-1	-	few	CASSSTQPGSSYNEQFF	TGTGCCAGCAGTTCCACCCAGCCGGGGAGCTCCTACAATGAGCAGTTCTTC
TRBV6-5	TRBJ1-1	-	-	CASSSTGRRSTEAFF	TGTGCCAGCAGTTCTACGGGACGGCGAAGCACTGAAGCTTTCTTT
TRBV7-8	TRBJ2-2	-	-	CASSLGQGLIGELFF	TGTGCCAGCAGCTTAGGTCAGGGGCTCATCGGGGAGCTGTTTTTT
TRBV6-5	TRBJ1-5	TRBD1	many	CASSYSRDRANQPQHF	TGTGCCAGCAGTTACTCCCGGGACAGAGCTAATCAGCCCCAGCATTTT